What follows are 16 T cell receptor beta chains derived from one specimen sequenced in a study of metastatic and nonmetastatic thyroid tumors. TCRdb reanalyzed the PCR reads with MiXCR. The sample consists of 9,000 to 13,000 clones, approximately 12% of them appearing once. Patients had received no treatment of any kind before thyroid surgery. The source material was blood. The receptors here all came from a female donor with papillary thyroid cancer or a benign thyroid nodule (not recorded which). Some clones in this sample may be carry-over from other donors' samples.

This clone occurred many times. The chain has TRBV5-1 and TRBJ2-5; TRBD2 matches at 7 bases. The germline V gene has CDR1 SGHRS and CDR2 YFSETQ. The CDR3 is 17 amino acids. The J segment lost 9 bases and the V segment lost 7 bases, leaving 24 bases of the junction unmatched. The CDR3 sequence: CASQPRETGTTSRAQYF. The DNA of the CDR3 is TGCGCCAGCCAACCTCGCGAAACCGGGACTACCTCCCGGGCCCAGTACTTC.

This clone was detected ten times or more. The J gene is TRBJ2-7, the V gene TRBV7-8; 12 bases match TRBD2. Trimming cost V 5 bases and J 1 base; bases outside gene matches: 6. Germline CDR1 and CDR2: SGHVS and FQNEAQ. The CDR3 runs 16 residues. The DNA of the CDR3 is TGTGCCAGCAGCCGCCGACTAGCGGGGGTTTCCTACGAGCAGTACTTC. This sequence encodes CASSRRLAGVSYEQYF.

This clone rates as medium-sized. This chain uses TRBV30 with TRBJ1-5, with D possibly TRBD1 on 6 matching bases. V was trimmed by 0 bases and J by 6 bases, leaving 9 bases between them. The CDR3 is 13 residues long. The germline V gene has CDR1 GTSNPN and CDR2 SVGIG (reference sequence). CDR3 sequence: CAWSVGGGQPQHF. DNA of the CDR3: TGTGCCTGGAGTGTAGGGGGAGGTCAGCCCCAGCATTTT.

This clone was seen repeatedly, ten times or more. This chain uses TRBV25-1 with TRBJ2-3; 9 nucleotides align to TRBD2. This CDR3 spans 14 amino acids. J gave up 2 bases and V 8 bases, and 5 bases lay outside the gene matches. CDR1 is MGHDK, CDR2 SYGVNS, per germline. The CDR3 DNA sequence: TGTGCCAGCTCAGGACTAGCGAACACAGATACGCAGTATTTT. As protein: CASSGLANTDTQYF. The variable domain in full, completed from reference TRBV25-1 and TRBJ2-3, reads EADIYQTPRYLVIGTGKKITLECSQTMGHDKMYWYQQDPGMELHLIHYSYGVNSTEKGDLSSESTVSRIRTEHFPLTLESARPSHTSQYLCASSGLANTDTQYFGPGTRLTVL.

This clone was counted many times. The J gene is TRBJ1-4, the V gene TRBV5-6; the match to TRBD1 covers 10 bases. The CDR3 extends over 18 amino acids. Germline V gives CDR1 SGHDT, CDR2 YYEEEE. The V gene end was trimmed by 3 bases and the J gene end by 1 base; junction bases not matched to a gene: 9. The CDR3 DNA is TGTGCCAGCAGCTCGGGACAGGGGTTAATGGGAACTAATGAAAAACTGTTTTTT. Amino acids: CASSSGQGLMGTNEKLFF.

This chain joins TRBV12-3 or TRBV12-4 and TRBJ2-2; TRBD1 aligns across 7 bases. The J segment lost 7 bases and the V segment lost 8 bases, leaving 13 bases of the junction unmatched. The CDR3 is 15 amino acids. This CDR3 is CASPRGSGEIGELFF. CDR3 bases: TGTGCCAGCCCCAGGGGGTCGGGCGAGATCGGGGAGCTGTTTTTT.

By proportion, this clone is medium-sized. The CDR3 sequence: CASSLSYNSPLHF. The CDR3 DNA follows: TGTGCCAGCAGCTTATCCTATAATTCACCCCTCCACTTT. This chain uses TRBV7-3 with TRBJ1-6; D gene unclear. V was trimmed by 2 bases and J by 1 base, leaving 0 bases between them. Germline loops: CDR1 SGHTA, CDR2 FQGTGA. This CDR3 has 13 residues.

By its share, this clone is medium-sized. The chain is built from TRBV30 and TRBJ2-1; TRBD2 might be the D (6 bases). This CDR3 comprises 14 residues. V lost 0 bases to trimming and J lost 8 bases, with 14 bases between them. The germline V gene encodes CDR1 GTSNPN and CDR2 SVGIG (reference sequence). CDR3 coding DNA: TGTGCCTGGAGTGTAGGTCGGGAGTTGGATGAGCAGTTCTTC. It codes for CAWSVGRELDEQFF.

The chain carries TRBV6-1 and TRBJ2-2; maybe TRBD2 (7 bases). The length of the CDR3 is 13 residues. Per the germline V gene, CDR1 is MNHNS and CDR2 is SASEGT. V shed 6 bases and J shed 4 bases, with 9 bases lying between them. CDR3 loop: CASRGGPTGELFF. The CDR3 DNA sequence: TGTGCCAGCAGGGGGGGGCCCACCGGGGAGCTGTTTTTT.

The chain has TRBV30 and TRBJ1-5; D remains unclear. Between the trimmed V and J ends, which lost 0 bases and 2 bases, there was a span of 5 bases. Per germline, CDR1 GTSNPN and CDR2 SVGIG (reference sequence). The CDR3 sequence is 13 residues long. The DNA of the CDR3 is TGTGCCTGGAGTGTGGGAGGCAATCAGCCCCAGCATTTT. Its protein product is CAWSVGGNQPQHF.

This clone was counted a few times. The rearrangement links TRBV12-3 or TRBV12-4 to TRBJ2-1; D is uncertain. Between the trimmed V and J ends, which lost 7 bases and 5 bases, there was a span of 18 bases. This CDR3 is built from 15 residues. The CDR3 bases are TGTGCCAGCAAACCTACTGGCGGTTATAACAATGAGCAGTTCTTC. This codes for CASKPTGGYNNEQFF.

This clone was detected ten times or more. The chain has TRBV20-1 and TRBJ1-2; no clear D. This CDR3 is 11 amino acids long. Germline CDR1 and CDR2: DFQATT and SNEGSKA (reference sequence). With 7 bases removed from V and 8 bases from J, the gap between germline ends came to 14 bases. This CDR3 is CSGRSGGGYTF. CDR3 sequence (DNA): TGCAGTGGCCGAAGTGGAGGCGGCTACACCTTC.

This clone has a count of ten or more. The chain couples TRBV7-9 to TRBJ2-7, with D perhaps matching TRBD1 (5 bases). Between the trimmed V and J ends, which lost 5 bases and 8 bases, there was a span of 19 bases. Germline CDR1 and CDR2: SEHNR and FQNEAQ (reference sequence). The CDR3 covers 14 residues. This CDR3 reads CASSPTAFTTQQYF. For the CDR3, the DNA is TGTGCCAGCAGCCCGACAGCCTTCACGACCCAGCAGTACTTC. Using reference TRBV7-9 and TRBJ2-7 for the parts outside the CDR3, the full variable domain is DTGVSQNPRHKITKRGQNVTFRCDPISEHNRLYWYRQTLGQGPEFLTYFQNEAQLEKSRLLSDRFSAERPKGSFSTLEIQRTEQGDSAMYLCASSPTAFTTQQYFGPGTRLTVT.

This clone is judged medium-sized (0.01 to 0.1%). The chain carries TRBV3-1 and TRBJ1-4, with D unresolved. The V end lost 1 base, the J end lost 8 bases, and 14 bases lay between the germline ends. The germline gives CDR1 LGHDT, CDR2 YNNKEL (reference sequence). The length of the CDR3 is 15 residues. DNA of the CDR3: TGTGCCAGCAGCCAAGTCTACTCAGTACGGGAAAAACTGTTTTTT. The encoded protein is CASSQVYSVREKLFF.

Within the sample, this clone is medium-sized (0.01 to 0.1%). The chain has TRBV7-2 and TRBJ1-2; D is unresolved. CDR1 is SGHTA, CDR2 FQGNSA, per germline. V shed 5 bases and J shed 8 bases, with 12 bases lying between them. The CDR3 totals 12 residues. The CDR3 bases are TGTGCCAGCAGCCCACCCCCCCGGGGCTACACCTTC. This translates into CASSPPPRGYTF.

The CDR3: CASPYRARNSPLHF. CDR3 coding DNA: TGCGCCAGCCCTTACAGGGCTAGAAATTCACCCCTCCACTTT. The chain combines TRBV10-1 with TRBJ1-6; perhaps TRBD1 as D (6 bases). With 8 bases removed from V and 7 bases from J, the gap between germline ends came to 15 bases. The CDR3 sequence is 14 residues long. CDR1 and CDR2 from the germline V gene are WNHNN and SYGVQD (reference sequence).